Below, 31 T cell receptor beta chains from the same sample are listed, as sequenced in a study of T and B cells in COVID-19 patients. Each TRB amplification used about 250-550 ng of genomic DNA from blood. Multiplex PCR with BIOMED2 TRB-A/B primer pools amplified TRB rearrangements. In TCRdb, the multiplex PCR reads were re-called with MiXCR into one record per CDR3 protein. The table has around 5,200 distinct CDR3 sequences, about 26% seen once. Input material: blood. These receptors originate from a human donor with active COVID-19.

This clonotype showed up just a few times. V and J are TRBV7-2 and TRBJ2-5, with D perhaps matching TRBD2 (6 bases). Trimming took 3 bases from V and 4 from J, leaving 18 bases between them. Germline lookup yields CDR1 SGHTA and CDR2 FQGNSA. The CDR3 is 16 amino acids. In DNA, the CDR3 is TGTGCCAGCAGCTTGGGCTGGGGGGTTTATGGAGAGACCCAGTACTTC. Amino acid sequence: CASSLGWGVYGETQYF.

This clonotype was counted only a few times. The rearrangement links TRBV5-1 to TRBJ1-4, with D possibly being TRBD1 (6 bases). Germline V gene data show CDR1 as SGHRS and CDR2 as YFSETQ. Trimming removed 3 bases from V and 7 bases from J, with 16 bases in between. This CDR3 is built from 15 residues. The CDR3 DNA reads as TGCGCCAGCAGCTCCCGGACAGATTACTCTGAAAAACTGTTTTTT. Its translation: CASSSRTDYSEKLFF.

Remarks on this clonotype: Compared with germline, one end of the junction differs, possibly owing to a read error. The chain combines TRBV10-3 with TRBJ1-2; maybe TRBD1 (5 bases). The CDR3 is 15 amino acids. Germline CDR1 and CDR2: ENHRY and SYGVKD. The CDR3 here is CASSTSQGVGYGYTF. The CDR3 region has the DNA TGCGCCAGCAGTACCTCCCAGGGAGTTGGCTATGGCTACACCTTC.

Only a few counts were recorded for this clonotype. The chain has TRBV28 and TRBJ1-4, with TRBD1 matching 9 bases. Germline CDR1 MDHEN, CDR2 SYDVKM. With V trimmed by 8 bases and J by 7 bases, 11 bases remained unmatched. This CDR3 contains 15 residues. The CDR3 DNA sequence: TGTGCCAGCTCTGGTCCGGGACAGGGAAGTGAAAAACTGTTTTTT. Translation gives CASSGPGQGSEKLFF.

The chain is built from TRBV29-1 and TRBJ2-1; 9 bases agree with TRBD1. The CDR3 consists of 11 residues. With V trimmed by 8 bases and J by 10 bases, 6 bases remained unmatched. Germline assignment: CDR1 SQVTM and CDR2 ANQGSEA. The CDR3 region has the DNA TGCAGCTCAGGACAGGGGCGCGAGCAGTTCTTC. Protein: CSSGQGREQFF.

The chain's CDR3 is CASSSPGLAGGRSYNEQFF. CDR3 nucleotide sequence: TGTGCCAGCAGCTCCCCGGGACTAGCGGGAGGGCGTTCCTACAATGAGCAGTTCTTC. The chain has TRBV7-9 and TRBJ2-1; TRBD2 matches at 16 bases. The V segment lost 4 bases and the J segment 1 base; nucleotides outside the gene matches: 7. The CDR3 totals 19 residues. CDR1 and CDR2 from the germline V gene are SEHNR and FQNEAQ (reference sequence). The entire variable domain, with the rest obtained from reference TRBV7-9 and TRBJ2-1, is as follows: DTGVSQNPRHKITKRGQNVTFRCDPISEHNRLYWYRQTLGQGPEFLTYFQNEAQLEKSRLLSDRFSAERPKGSFSTLEIQRTEQGDSAMYLCASSSPGLAGGRSYNEQFFGPGTRLTVL.

The chain has TRBV12-3 or TRBV12-4 and TRBJ1-5; 7 nucleotides match TRBD1. There are 15 residues in the CDR3. With V trimmed by 4 bases and J by 2 bases, 5 bases remained unmatched. The CDR3, as DNA: TGTGCCAGCAGTTCACAGGGGCTGGGCAATCAGCCCCAGCATTTT. It specifies CASSSQGLGNQPQHF.

This clonotype was seen just once. The rearrangement uses TRBV4-2 and TRBJ2-7, with TRBD2 matching over 9 bases. This CDR3 has 15 amino acids. Germline CDR1 is LGHNA and CDR2 is YNFKEQ. The V gene end was trimmed by 4 bases and the J gene end by 0 bases; junction bases not matched to a gene: 4. This chain's CDR3 is CASSRSTSGSYEQYF. CDR3 in DNA: TGTGCCAGCAGCCGATCGACTAGCGGCTCCTACGAGCAGTACTTC.

The chain recombines TRBV6-4 with TRBJ2-3; D call uncertain. Germline V gene sequence: CDR1 MRHNA, CDR2 SNTAGT. The length of the CDR3 is 15 residues. V was pared by 4 bases and J by 1 base, with 12 bases between. The CDR3 is CASSVIGAGTDTQYF. DNA for the CDR3: TGTGCCAGCAGTGTCATAGGAGCAGGCACAGATACGCAGTATTTT.

This chain uses TRBV10-3 with TRBJ2-7; weak D call: TRBD1 (6 bases). This CDR3 contains 16 residues. The germline V gene encodes CDR1 ENHRY and CDR2 SYGVKD. Between the trimmed V and J ends, which lost 6 bases and 3 bases, there was a span of 21 bases. The CDR3 nucleotides are TGTGCCATCAGGGGGGCTACCGGGACACTTTTCTACGAGCAGTACTTC. This gives the protein CAIRGATGTLFYEQYF.

In its sample, this clonotype ranks as medium-sized. The gene calls are TRBV18 and TRBJ1-1; 7 bases align to TRBD1. The CDR3 has 15 amino acids. V dropped 6 bases and J dropped 2; count of bases not matched to a gene: 9. Germline assignment: CDR1 KGHSH and CDR2 LQKENI. For the CDR3, the DNA is TGTGCCAGCTCGCTAGATTACAGGGGCAACACTGAAGCTTTCTTT. It specifies CASSLDYRGNTEAFF.

In this sample, this clonotype is medium-sized. The chain couples TRBV18 to TRBJ2-7; a possible D gene is TRBD1 (6 bases). Trimming took 10 bases from V and 5 from J, leaving 15 bases between them. CDR3 length: 12 residues. The germline gives CDR1 KGHSH, CDR2 LQKENI. The chain's CDR3 is CATPDRSNEQYF. For the CDR3, the DNA is TGTGCCACCCCGGACAGAAGCAACGAGCAGTACTTC.

This clonotype is medium-sized. The V and J genes are TRBV6-5 and TRBJ2-1, with 7 bases that match TRBD1. Trimming cost V 0 bases and J 7 bases; bases outside gene matches: 9. The CDR3 is 16 residues long. CDR1 is MNHEY and CDR2 is SVGAGI in the germline V gene. CDR3 protein: CASSYSAAGGRNEQFF. DNA for the CDR3: TGTGCCAGCAGTTACTCGGCGGCAGGGGGAAGGAATGAGCAGTTCTTC.

By sample fraction, this clonotype is medium-sized. This chain uses TRBV14 with TRBJ2-1, with 9 bases that match TRBD2. CDR1 is SGHDN and CDR2 is FVKESK in the germline V gene. The V and J ends lost 2 bases and 5 bases, in that order; junction bases with no gene match: 10. The CDR3 runs to 17 residues. The CDR3, as DNA: TGTGCCAGCAGCCAACCCCCACTAGCGGGTCGGCACAATGAGCAGTTCTTC. It translates to CASSQPPLAGRHNEQFF.

The chain joins TRBV5-1 to TRBJ1-5; unclear D gene. CDR1 and CDR2 from the germline V gene are SGHRS and YFSETQ. Trimming removed 2 bases from V and 4 bases from J, with 7 bases in between. This CDR3 is built from 13 residues. Written as DNA, the CDR3 is TGCGCCAGCAGCTTCAGCGTTAATCAGCCCCAGCATTTT. Protein sequence: CASSFSVNQPQHF.

The V call is TRBV12-3 or TRBV12-4, the J call TRBJ1-2; tentatively, D is TRBD1 (6 bases). V lost 3 bases and J lost 8, with 13 bases in between. The length of the CDR3 is 13 residues. The CDR3 loop is CASSLGQGSGYTF. DNA for the CDR3: TGTGCCAGCAGTTTGGGGCAGGGGTCCGGCTACACCTTC.

The chain links TRBV24-1 to TRBJ2-3, with D tentatively TRBD1 (5 bases). V gave up 1 base and J gave up 2 bases, with 12 bases separating them. The CDR3 is 16 amino acids. CDR1 and CDR2 (germline): KGHDR, SFDVKD. In nucleotides, the CDR3 is TGTGCCACCAGTGATTTCGGCAGGGCGTCCACAGATACGCAGTATTTT. This encodes CATSDFGRASTDTQYF.

V and J are TRBV7-4 and TRBJ2-4; D perhaps matches TRBD1 (5 bases). Trimming stripped 1 base from V and 3 bases from J, with 13 bases between. This CDR3 has 16 residues. Germline CDR1 and CDR2: SGHVT and SQSDAQ. The CDR3 DNA reads TGTGCCAGCAGCTTAGGGGCAAAAGGGGTCAAAAACATTCAGTACTTC. This sequence encodes CASSLGAKGVKNIQYF.

This clonotype is medium-sized within its sample. V gene TRBV19 combines with J gene TRBJ2-7; 8 bases agree with TRBD1. The CDR3 runs to 15 residues. V shed 4 bases, J shed 5 bases, and the junction held 10 bases outside the gene matches. CDR1 and CDR2 (germline): LNHDA, SQIVND (reference sequence). CDR3 sequence reads: CASSSRWTGSDEQYF. Here the CDR3 DNA reads TGTGCCAGTAGTAGCCGATGGACAGGGTCGGACGAGCAGTACTTC.

Regarding this clonotype: Relative to the germline gene, one junction end is altered; a read error may explain this. The V and J genes are TRBV18 and TRBJ1-5; perhaps TRBD1 as D (5 bases). Germline V gene lookup returns CDR1 KGHSH and CDR2 LQKENI. The CDR3 has 16 amino acids. CDR3 residues: CTSSPGTGDRNQPQHF. In nucleotides, the CDR3 is TGTACCAGCTCACCGGGTACAGGCGACCGCAATCAGCCCCAGCATTTT.

The J gene is TRBJ1-2, the V gene TRBV12-3 or TRBV12-4; TRBD1 matches at 7 bases. Trimming cost V 6 bases and J 8 bases; bases outside gene matches: 9. The CDR3 loop spans 13 amino acids. CDR3 protein: CASSIGQVRGYTF. The CDR3 DNA reads TGTGCCAGCAGCATCGGACAGGTGCGGGGCTACACCTTC.

V gene TRBV5-1 combines with J gene TRBJ1-3; a possible D gene is TRBD1 (6 bases). The CDR3 is made up of 15 amino acids. V shed 2 bases and J shed 0 bases, with 9 bases lying between them. CDR1 is SGHRS, CDR2 YFSETQ, per germline. The CDR3 is CASSLQGRSGNTIYF. The CDR3 DNA sequence: TGCGCCAGCAGCTTACAGGGCCGCTCTGGAAACACCATATATTTT.

V is TRBV29-1 and J is TRBJ2-3; D is perhaps TRBD1 or TRBD2 (5 bases each). This CDR3 region has 13 residues. Germline-derived CDR1 and CDR2 are SQVTM and ANQGSEA. Trimming took off 6 bases at V and 2 bases at J, with 12 bases between the two ends. The chain's CDR3 is CSVGRPLTDTQYF. In nucleotides, the CDR3 is TGCAGCGTGGGACGACCACTCACAGATACGCAGTATTTT.

Written as DNA, the CDR3 is TGCGCCAGCAGTGGAGGGGACAACACTGAAGCTTTCTTT. Translated: CASSGGDNTEAFF. J is TRBJ1-1 and V is TRBV5-1; the D gene is possibly TRBD1 (5 bases). Per germline, CDR1 SGHRS and CDR2 YFSETQ. This CDR3 region has 13 residues. V shed 5 bases and J shed 2 bases, with 10 bases lying between them.

Sample share makes this clonotype medium-sized. This chain links TRBV19 with TRBJ2-5; no reliable D call. The CDR3 loop spans 14 amino acids. Trimming cost V 5 bases and J 1 base, with 11 bases left between them. CDR1 is LNHDA and CDR2 is SQIVND in the germline V gene (reference sequence). The CDR3 sequence: CASSLSGSQETQYF. DNA for the CDR3: TGTGCCAGTAGTCTCTCAGGATCCCAAGAGACCCAGTACTTC.

This clonotype is labeled medium-sized. V usage is TRBV27 and J usage is TRBJ2-1; TRBD2 agrees at 9 bases. Germline assignment: CDR1 MNHEY and CDR2 SMNVEV (reference sequence). This CDR3 comprises 16 residues. The junction had 5 bases not matched to a gene; V was cut back by 3 bases and J by 2 bases. Here the CDR3 DNA reads TGTGCCAGCAGTTTGCGGGGGGGGCTCACCTACAATGAGCAGTTCTTC. This codes for CASSLRGGLTYNEQFF.

By share of the sample, this clonotype is medium-sized. V is TRBV18 and J is TRBJ1-4, with TRBD1 identical over 9 bases. Trimming took 4 bases from V and 6 from J; bases not matched to a gene: 9. CDR1 is KGHSH, CDR2 LQKENI, per germline. CDR3 length equals 16 residues. The CDR3 DNA is TGTGCCAGCTCACAGAACCCGGACAGGGGCGATGAAAAACTGTTTTTT. It is translated as CASSQNPDRGDEKLFF.

By proportion, this clonotype is medium-sized. V and J are TRBV6-5 and TRBJ2-3, with unresolved D. The CDR3 is 14 residues long. Trimming pared 3 bases from V and 2 bases from J, leaving 9 bases between. Germline CDR1 is MNHEY and CDR2 is SVGAGI. The DNA of the CDR3 is TGTGCCAGCAGTTATTCTCGGTACACAGATACGCAGTATTTT. Translating it yields CASSYSRYTDTQYF.

In its sample, this clonotype is large. The V and J genes are TRBV29-1 and TRBJ2-1; TRBD2 matches 9 bases. Trimming took 7 bases from V and 8 from J; bases not matched to a gene: 6. The CDR3 sequence is 12 residues long. In germline, CDR1 is SQVTM, CDR2 ANQGSEA. The CDR3 nucleotides are TGCAGCGCTTTAGCGGGAGCAGATGAGCAGTTCTTC. Protein: CSALAGADEQFF.

By share, this clonotype ranks as medium-sized. V is TRBV13 and J is TRBJ1-6, with a tentative D call TRBD1 (6 bases). From germline, CDR1 is PRHDT and CDR2 FYEKMQ (reference sequence). The germline V and J ends were trimmed by 3 bases and 10 bases, with 13 bases remaining between them. The CDR3 sequence is 14 residues long. This chain's CDR3 is CASSFSQGHSPLHF. In DNA, the CDR3 is TGTGCCAGCAGCTTCTCACAGGGCCACTCACCCCTCCACTTT. Supplemented by reference TRBV13 and TRBJ1-6, the full variable domain reads AAGVIQSPRHLIKEKRETATLKCYPIPRHDTVYWYQQGPGQDPQFLISFYEKMQSDKGSIPDRFSAQQFSDYHSELNMSSLELGDSALYFCASSFSQGHSPLHFGNGTRLTVT.

This clonotype is labeled medium-sized (0.01 to 0.1%). The CDR3 nucleotides read TGTGCCAGCAGACGGACAGGGCCTAGCACAGATACGCAGTATTTT. This codes for CASRRTGPSTDTQYF. The V and J genes are TRBV6-1 and TRBJ2-3, with 8 bases that match TRBD1. Germline lookup yields CDR1 MNHNS and CDR2 SASEGT. This CDR3 is 15 amino acids long. Trimming removed 6 bases from V and 0 bases from J; junction bases left unmatched: 5.